This T cell receptor (beta chain) was sequenced for a study of CD8 T cells in ankylosing spondylitis (dated by TCRdb to 2016 to 2017). At the level of the whole study: The study set out to find disease-linked TCR variants by profiling T cell receptor beta repertoires in ankylosing spondylitis patients and healthy donors. Peripheral blood was sampled, and synovial fluid was additionally collected from ankylosing spondylitis patients. In total, the full study cohort was made up of over a hundred healthy donors and 25 ankylosing spondylitis patients.

V and J lose 1 base and 2 bases, and a span of 10 bases separates them. CDR1 is given as MNHEY and CDR2 as SVGAGI, both from the germline V gene. There are 15 amino acids in the CDR3, from cysteine to phenylalanine inclusive. Kept here is only the CDR3 DNA, which spans 45 bases and is read in frame from base 1. In the case of this clonotype: Which antigen it targets is not known. Within one base of it there is no much larger clone, and no base qualities were kept.

Study-wide conclusions, independent of this receptor: Blood from ankylosing spondylitis patients appeared to be characterized by a TCR beta motif composed of about eight highly homologous amino acid variants. Some motif variants had previously been reported in the synovial fluid and blood of reactive arthritis patients, which suggests shared mechanisms of disease initiation. The disease-linked clones showed a CD8+ phenotype and occurred at relatively low frequencies in peripheral blood. According to the report, matched synovial fluid samples from ankylosing spondylitis patients were significantly enriched for the disease-linked clones.

The listed sequencing device is Illumina HiSeq 2500. TCR beta libraries were prepared by quantitative 5'-RACE with molecular barcodes. The published analysis was carried out like this. A new computational method, built on a probabilistic model of VDJ rearrangement, was used to identify disease-linked TCR variants. TCRdb reworked the public reads: Q25 trimming with fastp, MiXCR clone assembly, productive beta chains retained. Each CDR3 protein gets just one entry, which takes the most common genes and DNA from the rows behind it. V and J calls and clone size were set by TCRdb, not the authors. The sample contains 30,000 to 45,000 distinct CDR3 sequences, 10% to 15% of them found a single time. The top ten hold about 30% of the sample. Synovial fluid samples were matched to blood samples from the same ankylosing spondylitis patients.

Source material: synovial fluid, either unsorted or a sorted T cell fraction (not recorded which). Recombination joined TRBV6-5 with TRBJ2-3; the D gene remains uncertain. This TCR derives from a male donor with ankylosing spondylitis. The CDR3 protein is CASSYFVPPTDTQYF. The nucleotide sequence is TGTGCCAGCAGTTACTTCGTCCCGCCCACAGATACGCAGTATTTT.